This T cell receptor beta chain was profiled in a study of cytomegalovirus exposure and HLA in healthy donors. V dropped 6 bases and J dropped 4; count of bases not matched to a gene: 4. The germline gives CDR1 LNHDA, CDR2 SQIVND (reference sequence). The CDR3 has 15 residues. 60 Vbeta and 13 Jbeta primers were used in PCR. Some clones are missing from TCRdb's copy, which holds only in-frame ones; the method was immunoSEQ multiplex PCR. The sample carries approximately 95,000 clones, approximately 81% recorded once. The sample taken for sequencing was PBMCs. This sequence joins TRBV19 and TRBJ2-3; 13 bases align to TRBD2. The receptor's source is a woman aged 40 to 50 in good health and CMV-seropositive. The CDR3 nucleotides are TGTGCCAGTAGGATGACTAGCGGGAGGTCAGATACGCAGTATTTT. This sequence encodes CASRMTSGRSDTQYF.